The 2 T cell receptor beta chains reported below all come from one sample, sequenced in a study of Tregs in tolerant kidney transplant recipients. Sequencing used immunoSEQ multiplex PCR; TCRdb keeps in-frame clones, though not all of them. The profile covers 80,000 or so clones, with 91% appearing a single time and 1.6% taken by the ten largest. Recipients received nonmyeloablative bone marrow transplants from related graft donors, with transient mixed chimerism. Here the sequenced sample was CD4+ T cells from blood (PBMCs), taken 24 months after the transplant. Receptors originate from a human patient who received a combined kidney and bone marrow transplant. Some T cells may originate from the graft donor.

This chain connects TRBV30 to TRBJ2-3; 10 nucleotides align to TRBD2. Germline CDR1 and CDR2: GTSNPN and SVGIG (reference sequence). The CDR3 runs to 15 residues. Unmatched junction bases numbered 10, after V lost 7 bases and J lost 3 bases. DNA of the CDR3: TGTGCCTTTAAGGGTGGACTAGCGGAAACAGATACGCAGTATTTT. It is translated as CAFKGGLAETDTQYF. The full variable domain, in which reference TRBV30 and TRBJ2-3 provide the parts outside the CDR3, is SQTIHQWPATLVQPVGSPLSLECTVEGTSNPNLYWYRQAAGRGLQLLFYSVGIGQISSEVPQNLSASRPQDRQFILSSKKLLLSDSGFYLCAFKGGLAETDTQYFGPGTRLTVL.

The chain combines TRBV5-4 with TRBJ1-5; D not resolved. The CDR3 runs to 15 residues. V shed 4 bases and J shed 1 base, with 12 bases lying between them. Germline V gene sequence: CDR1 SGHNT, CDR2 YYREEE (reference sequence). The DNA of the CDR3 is TGTGCCAGCAGCCCTGGGCGGGAGAGCAATCAGCCCCAGCATTTT. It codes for CASSPGRESNQPQHF.